This TCR beta chain was profiled in a study of monozygotic twins with inflammatory bowel disease (dated by TCRdb to between 2019 and 2020). Study-wide context: The full study comprised approximately 28 monozygotic twin pairs: nine German pairs (four IBD-concordant, five IBD-discordant) and 19 IBD-discordant Danish pairs. The search for disease-associated traits relied mainly on comparing IBD patients with their genetically identical healthy co-twins within discordant pairs. Each individual had, on average, about 151 000 unique TCRalpha sequences and 181 000 unique TCRbeta sequences available for analysis.

From each donor, a roughly 2.4 ml peripheral blood sample was collected into PAXgene tubes and kept at -80 degrees C. Without T cell sorting, total RNA was isolated from whole blood using the PAXgene blood miRNA kit on an automated QIAcube. Deep TCRalpha and TCRbeta repertoire profiling with unique molecular barcoding was performed on peripheral blood of monozygotic twin pairs concordant or discordant for inflammatory bowel disease. For every twin pair, smoking habits were documented, and each individual was categorised as a current, former or never smoker. Library construction relied on 5' RACE. Each TCR library was prepared from about 3.5 ug of total RNA. cDNA was synthesized with SMARTScribe reverse transcriptase in eight separate reactions per sample. During cDNA synthesis, unique molecular identifiers containing a 6-nucleotide sample barcode were introduced by template switching. TCRalpha and TCRbeta cDNA was amplified in two nested PCRs of about 17 and 10 cycles, and bead purification was carried out after each PCR. Before amplification, the cDNA was treated with uracil DNA-glycosylase and purified using the QIAquick PCR purification kit. The second PCR added Illumina TruSeq-compatible adapters along with sample-specific barcodes. Library quality and concentration were assessed using TapeStation and Qubit, and approximately 5 ng of each library was pooled. Sequencing of pooled libraries was carried out on an Illumina HiSeq2500 single-index Rapid Run using 2 x 100 bp reads and custom sequencing primers. For the original study's pipeline: MiGEC version 1.2.6 was used for UMI-based consensus assembly to correct PCR and sequencing errors. V(D)J alignment, clonotype assembly and CDR3 extraction were performed with MiXCR version 2.1.1. Normalisation of gene usage, clonotype sharing and MAIT/NKT TCR abundance was achieved by analysing the top 1000, 10 000 and 20 000 clonotypes per sample. Diversity was computed as the inverse Simpson index with the vegan R package after downsampling to 27 000 UMIs. Statistical testing used paired Mann-Whitney U tests on the discordant twin pairs and applied Benjamini-Hochberg correction for multiple testing. TCRdb reprocessed the public reads and reports one entry per CDR3 protein sequence, without DNA. The V and J calls here are based on TCRdb, not the publication. This sample's table contains about 450,000 distinct CDR3 sequences. The ten largest make up roughly 2.2% of the sample.

The germline V gene supplies CDR1 MNHNS and CDR2 SASEGT. The CDR3 starts with the cysteine, ends with the phenylalanine, and has 15 residues. No DNA is listed. As to this clonotype: No cognate antigen has been identified for it.

The paper's findings and limits, for the study overall: Repertoire similarity did not differ between concordant and discordant twins, which could be due to limited statistical power. Compared with healthy twins, IBD patients shared fewer clonotypes with other individuals, and the difference was most pronounced in patients with signs of disease activity. Because patients were on differing immunosuppressive treatments, the repertoires may have picked up extra background noise and inter-individual variability. IBD patients had lower TCRbeta repertoire diversity, measured by the inverse Simpson index, than their healthy co-twins. Distinction between different T cell subtypes could not be achieved in the analysis. The results gave no support for a single strong signal or clonotype linked to IBD.

Sequencing used blood. The chain was built from TRBV6-1 and TRBJ1-6; TCRdb outputs TRBD1, but without DNA this stays unchecked. The TCR originated in a human donor with ulcerative colitis or Crohn's disease, or a healthy co-twin of an affected twin (not recorded which). CDR3 reads: CASTQGPGPSSPLHF.